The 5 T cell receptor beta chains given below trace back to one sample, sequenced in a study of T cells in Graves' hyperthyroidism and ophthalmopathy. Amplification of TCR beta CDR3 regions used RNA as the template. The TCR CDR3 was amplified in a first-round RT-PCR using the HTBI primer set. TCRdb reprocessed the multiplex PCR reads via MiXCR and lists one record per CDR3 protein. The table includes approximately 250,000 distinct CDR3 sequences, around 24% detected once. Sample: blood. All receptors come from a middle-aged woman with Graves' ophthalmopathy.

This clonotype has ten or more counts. The CDR3 sequence is CASSLDAGTGDSPLHF. CDR3 nucleotide sequence: TGCGCCAGCAGCTTGGACGCCGGGACGGGCGATTCACCCCTCCACTTT. This chain uses TRBV5-1 with TRBJ1-6; weak D call: TRBD1 (5 bases). From germline, CDR1 is SGHRS and CDR2 YFSETQ. Trimming shortened V by 0 bases and J by 8 bases, and 15 bases separated the two germline ends. The CDR3 length is 16 residues.

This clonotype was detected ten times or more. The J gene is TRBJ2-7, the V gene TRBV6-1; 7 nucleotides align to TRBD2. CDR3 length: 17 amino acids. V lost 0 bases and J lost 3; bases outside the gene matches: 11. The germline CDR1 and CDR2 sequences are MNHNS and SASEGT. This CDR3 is CASSEAGASGTGYEQYF. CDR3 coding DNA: TGTGCCAGCAGTGAAGCAGGGGCTAGCGGAACGGGCTACGAGCAGTACTTC.

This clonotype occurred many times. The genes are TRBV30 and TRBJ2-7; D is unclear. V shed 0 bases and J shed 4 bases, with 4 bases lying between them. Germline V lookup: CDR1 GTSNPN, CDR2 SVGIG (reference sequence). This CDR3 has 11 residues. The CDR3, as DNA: TGTGCCTGGAGTGTTTTGTACGAGCAGTACTTC. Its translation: CAWSVLYEQYF.

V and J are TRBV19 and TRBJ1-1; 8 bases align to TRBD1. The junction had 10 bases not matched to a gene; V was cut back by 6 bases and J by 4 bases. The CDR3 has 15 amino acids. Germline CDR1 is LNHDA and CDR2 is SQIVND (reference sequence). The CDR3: CASRIQGARGTEAFF. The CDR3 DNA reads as TGTGCCAGTAGGATCCAGGGGGCGCGCGGCACTGAAGCTTTCTTT.

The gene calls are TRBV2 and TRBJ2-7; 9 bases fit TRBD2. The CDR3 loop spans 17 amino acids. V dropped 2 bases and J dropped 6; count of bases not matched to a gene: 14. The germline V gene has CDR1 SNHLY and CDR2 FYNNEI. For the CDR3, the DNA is TGTGCCAGCAGTGAATTTGGTAGCGGGAGTTTGGGAGCCGAGCAGTACTTC. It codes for CASSEFGSGSLGAEQYF.